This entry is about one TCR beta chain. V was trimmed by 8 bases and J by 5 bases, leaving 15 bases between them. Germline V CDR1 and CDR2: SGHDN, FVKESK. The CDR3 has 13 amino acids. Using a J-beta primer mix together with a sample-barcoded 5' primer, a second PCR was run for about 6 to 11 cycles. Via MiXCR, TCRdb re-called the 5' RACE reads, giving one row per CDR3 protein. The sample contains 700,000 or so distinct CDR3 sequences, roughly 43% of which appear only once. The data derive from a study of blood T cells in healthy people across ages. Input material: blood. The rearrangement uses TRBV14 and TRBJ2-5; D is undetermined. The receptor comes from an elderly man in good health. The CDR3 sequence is CASQPKVGETQYF. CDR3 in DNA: TGTGCCAGCCAACCAAAGGTGGGGGAGACCCAGTACTTC.